This record covers a single T cell receptor (beta chain). Its specificity is unknown. This entry is derived from a study of cytomegalovirus exposure and HLA in healthy donors. Use of 60 Vbeta and 13 Jbeta primers characterized the PCR. Profiling relied on immunoSEQ multiplex PCR, and the TCRdb table lists in-frame clones only, not all of them. The table records some 130,000 clones, over 60% of them present only once. Donors counted as nominally healthy when sampled, yet unrecorded immune exposures were likely. Germline V gives CDR1 MDHEN, CDR2 SYDVKM. Trimming removed 7 bases from V and 5 bases from J; junction bases left unmatched: 9. The CDR3 is 16 amino acids. Overall study results and limits: Most observed TCR sequences were rare, whereas some public TCRs were detected in many donors. A later analysis linked a missense DCLRE1C variant to TCR beta V- and J-gene trimming. The authors reported that TCR beta sequences could predict HLA-A and HLA-B alleles. These predictions were accurate for most subjects in the first cohort.

The chain recombines TRBV28 with TRBJ1-6; 9 positions match TRBD1. Sequencing was done on a sample of PBMCs. This TCR was recovered from a human donor in good health. This CDR3 is CASTTDRGFDNSPLHF. CDR3 nucleotide sequence: TGTGCCAGCACGACTGACAGGGGGTTTGATAATTCACCCCTCCACTTT.